These T cell receptor beta chains were read from a single sample in a study of Graves' ophthalmopathy and Graves' hyperthyroidism. TCRdb analysed the multiplex PCR reads with MiXCR anew, one entry per CDR3 protein. The repertoire holds 600,000 to 650,000 distinct CDR3 sequences, with about 20% as singletons. Material for sequencing was peripheral blood. The receptors derive from a woman aged 18-29 years with stable Graves' hyperthyroidism. Some clones in this sample may be carry-over from other donors' samples. The CDR3 runs from the conserved cysteine through the conserved F or W. The D gene is left open where the match is weak. Not every row has a clone size; where given, it reads once, few, many or a size class.

V gene: TRBV11-2; J gene: TRBJ1-1; clone size: many; D gene: -; CDR3 protein: CASSLVATQNTEAFF; CDR3 DNA: TGTGCCAGCAGCTTAGTGGCCACCCAGAACACTGAAGCTTTCTTT
V gene: TRBV12-5; J gene: TRBJ2-4; clone size: many; D gene: -; CDR3 protein: CASGLGQANKNIQYF; CDR3 DNA: TGTGCTAGTGGTTTGGGACAGGCGAACAAAAACATTCAGTACTTC
V gene: TRBV28; J gene: TRBJ2-7; clone size: many; D gene: TRBD1; CDR3 protein: CASSASEDRGYEQYF; CDR3 DNA: TGTGCCAGCAGCGCTAGCGAAGACAGGGGCTACGAGCAGTACTTC
V gene: TRBV27; J gene: TRBJ1-2; clone size: many; D gene: -; CDR3 protein: CASSLTASYGYTF; CDR3 DNA: TGTGCCAGCAGCCTGACAGCATCTTATGGCTACACCTTC
V gene: TRBV2; J gene: TRBJ1-1; clone size: many; D gene: -; CDR3 protein: CASRQNTEAFF; CDR3 DNA: TGTGCCAGCAGGCAGAACACTGAAGCTTTCTTT
V gene: TRBV27; J gene: TRBJ2-7; clone size: many; D gene: TRBD2; CDR3 protein: CASSLRGGDRYEQYF; CDR3 DNA: TGTGCCAGCAGTTTACGGGGGGGGGACCGCTACGAGCAGTACTTC
V gene: TRBV10-3; J gene: TRBJ2-7; clone size: many; D gene: TRBD1; CDR3 protein: CAIGGQAAYEQYF; CDR3 DNA: TGTGCCATAGGAGGACAGGCTGCTTACGAGCAGTACTTC
V gene: TRBV5-6; J gene: TRBJ1-1; clone size: few; D gene: -; CDR3 protein: CASIRQAGNTEAFF; CDR3 DNA: TGTGCCAGCATCCGACAGGCGGGGAACACTGAAGCTTTCTTT
V gene: TRBV6-2/TRBV6-3; J gene: TRBJ1-5; clone size: -; D gene: -; CDR3 protein: CASSPSLGGQPQHF; CDR3 DNA: TGTGCCAGCAGTCCCTCTCTGGGGGGTCAGCCCCAGCATTTT
V gene: TRBV6-2/TRBV6-3; J gene: TRBJ2-4; clone size: many; D gene: -; CDR3 protein: CASSQIQPEVTKNIQYF; CDR3 DNA: TGTGCCAGCAGCCAGATCCAACCCGAGGTAACCAAAAACATTCAGTACTTC
V gene: TRBV12-3/TRBV12-4; J gene: TRBJ1-1; clone size: -; D gene: -; CDR3 protein: CASSLFGGASTEAFF; CDR3 DNA: TGTGCCAGCAGTTTATTTGGGGGCGCGAGTACTGAAGCTTTCTTT
V gene: TRBV20-1; J gene: TRBJ2-5; clone size: -; D gene: -; CDR3 protein: CSARRPAQETQYF; CDR3 DNA: TGCAGTGCTAGACGTCCTGCACAAGAGACCCAGTACTTC
V gene: TRBV28; J gene: TRBJ1-1; clone size: many; D gene: TRBD1; CDR3 protein: CASSVTGDPEAFF; CDR3 DNA: TGTGCCAGCAGTGTAACAGGGGATCCTGAAGCTTTCTTT
V gene: TRBV29-1; J gene: TRBJ2-2; clone size: few; D gene: -; CDR3 protein: CSALLGYTGELFF; CDR3 DNA: TGCAGCGCCCTGCTGGGGTACACCGGGGAGCTGTTTTTT
V gene: TRBV20-1; J gene: TRBJ1-5; clone size: many; D gene: -; CDR3 protein: CSAGLGTSQPQHF; CDR3 DNA: TGCAGTGCAGGTTTAGGGACCTCTCAGCCCCAGCATTTT
V gene: TRBV6-5; J gene: TRBJ2-5; clone size: many; D gene: TRBD2; CDR3 protein: CASRGGGSPETQYF; CDR3 DNA: TGTGCCAGCAGGGGGGGGGGGTCCCCAGAGACCCAGTACTTC
V gene: TRBV2; J gene: TRBJ2-6; clone size: -; D gene: -; CDR3 protein: CASSERAGANVLTF; CDR3 DNA: TGTGCCAGCAGTGAAAGGGCCGGGGCCAACGTCCTGACTTTC
V gene: TRBV27; J gene: TRBJ1-2; clone size: many; D gene: -; CDR3 protein: CASSFGTGIYGYTF; CDR3 DNA: TGTGCCAGCAGCTTCGGGACGGGAATTTATGGCTACACCTTC
V gene: TRBV2; J gene: TRBJ1-5; clone size: -; D gene: -; CDR3 protein: CASRRSLDRRQPQHF; CDR3 DNA: TGTGCCAGCAGGCGATCCTTAGACCGCCGGCAGCCCCAGCATTTT
V gene: TRBV6-1; J gene: TRBJ1-1; clone size: -; D gene: -; CDR3 protein: CASSEEGWDRTEAFF; CDR3 DNA: TGTGCCAGCAGTGAAGAGGGGTGGGATCGCACTGAAGCTTTCTTT
V gene: TRBV12-3/TRBV12-4; J gene: TRBJ1-5; clone size: many; D gene: -; CDR3 protein: CASSSSQGKPQHF; CDR3 DNA: TGTGCCAGCAGTTCCTCCCAGGGCAAGCCCCAGCATTTT
V gene: TRBV6-1; J gene: TRBJ1-5; clone size: many; D gene: TRBD1; CDR3 protein: CASSEGQGGQPQHF; CDR3 DNA: TGTGCCAGCAGTGAGGGACAGGGAGGTCAGCCCCAGCATTTT
V gene: TRBV4-1; J gene: TRBJ2-5; clone size: -; D gene: TRBD1; CDR3 protein: CASIQEGTGGETRYF; CDR3 DNA: TGCGCCAGCATCCAAGAAGGGACAGGGGGAGAGACCCGGTACTTC
V gene: TRBV30; J gene: TRBJ1-1; clone size: many; D gene: -; CDR3 protein: CAWSVLGRRNTEAFF; CDR3 DNA: TGTGCCTGGAGTGTACTGGGGCGTAGGAACACTGAAGCTTTCTTT
V gene: TRBV27; J gene: TRBJ1-1; clone size: many; D gene: TRBD1; CDR3 protein: CASSSPGGLTEAFF; CDR3 DNA: TGTGCCAGCAGTTCGCCAGGGGGCTTGACTGAAGCTTTCTTT
V gene: TRBV13; J gene: TRBJ2-7; clone size: few; D gene: -; CDR3 protein: CASSLGGLVHEQYF; CDR3 DNA: TGTGCCAGCAGCCTCGGGGGGCTGGTCCACGAGCAGTACTTC
V gene: TRBV20-1; J gene: TRBJ1-2; clone size: few; D gene: -; CDR3 protein: CSAREDKDYGYTF; CDR3 DNA: TGCAGTGCTAGGGAGGACAAGGACTATGGCTACACCTTC
V gene: TRBV19; J gene: TRBJ1-2; clone size: many; D gene: -; CDR3 protein: CASSDGAEIYGYTF; CDR3 DNA: TGTGCCAGTAGTGACGGGGCCGAAATCTATGGCTACACCTTC
V gene: TRBV20-1; J gene: TRBJ1-1; clone size: many; D gene: -; CDR3 protein: CSARRRMNTEAFF; CDR3 DNA: TGCAGTGCTAGAAGGCGGATGAACACTGAAGCTTTCTTT
V gene: TRBV30; J gene: TRBJ1-5; clone size: many; D gene: TRBD1; CDR3 protein: CAWSGKDRGWQPQHF; CDR3 DNA: TGTGCCTGGAGTGGGAAGGACAGGGGATGGCAGCCCCAGCATTTT
V gene: TRBV6-5; J gene: TRBJ1-3; clone size: -; D gene: -; CDR3 protein: CASSYSKGVGNTIYF; CDR3 DNA: TGTGCCAGCAGTTACTCGAAAGGAGTTGGAAACACCATATATTTT
V gene: TRBV6-5; J gene: TRBJ2-5; clone size: many; D gene: -; CDR3 protein: CASSSSGVRTQYF; CDR3 DNA: TGTGCCAGCAGTTCCTCAGGGGTACGGACCCAGTACTTC
V gene: TRBV11-1; J gene: TRBJ2-7; clone size: many; D gene: -; CDR3 protein: CASSPVQGSISYEQYF; CDR3 DNA: TGTGCCAGCAGCCCAGTTCAGGGGAGCATAAGCTACGAGCAGTACTTC
V gene: TRBV12-3/TRBV12-4; J gene: TRBJ1-5; clone size: many; D gene: TRBD1; CDR3 protein: CASSSGQAGNQPQHF; CDR3 DNA: TGTGCCAGCAGTTCTGGACAGGCCGGCAATCAGCCCCAGCATTTT
V gene: TRBV6-2/TRBV6-3; J gene: TRBJ1-1; clone size: -; D gene: TRBD1; CDR3 protein: CASSYYLLTGDTEAFF; CDR3 DNA: TGTGCCAGCAGTTACTACCTCCTGACAGGGGACACTGAAGCTTTCTTT
V gene: TRBV7-9; J gene: TRBJ2-5; clone size: -; D gene: TRBD1; CDR3 protein: CASSWGQGTRETQYF; CDR3 DNA: TGTGCCAGCAGCTGGGGACAGGGGACTAGGGAGACCCAGTACTTC
V gene: TRBV15; J gene: TRBJ2-7; clone size: many; D gene: TRBD1; CDR3 protein: CATSRGGTGGAEQYF; CDR3 DNA: TGTGCCACCAGCAGAGGAGGGACAGGGGGCGCCGAGCAGTACTTC
V gene: TRBV6-5; J gene: TRBJ1-3; clone size: -; D gene: -; CDR3 protein: CASSSLESGTAGNTIYF; CDR3 DNA: TGTGCCAGCAGTTCCCTAGAGTCAGGGACCGCTGGAAACACCATATATTTT
V gene: TRBV7-2; J gene: TRBJ1-2; clone size: many; D gene: TRBD1; CDR3 protein: CASRGQGADRYGYTF; CDR3 DNA: TGTGCCAGCCGGGGGCAGGGGGCGGACCGCTATGGCTACACCTTC
V gene: TRBV6-1; J gene: TRBJ1-1; clone size: many; D gene: -; CDR3 protein: CASSQETGTEAFF; CDR3 DNA: TGTGCCAGCAGTCAAGAGACAGGAACTGAAGCTTTCTTT
V gene: TRBV6-1; J gene: TRBJ1-2; clone size: -; D gene: TRBD1; CDR3 protein: CASTITRDSRGYTF; CDR3 DNA: TGTGCCAGCACTATAACCAGGGACAGCAGAGGCTACACCTTC
V gene: TRBV6-1; J gene: TRBJ2-7; clone size: many; D gene: -; CDR3 protein: CASSQTGSTYEQYF; CDR3 DNA: TGTGCCAGCAGTCAAACGGGGTCGACGTACGAGCAGTACTTC
V gene: TRBV25-1; J gene: TRBJ1-2; clone size: -; D gene: TRBD1; CDR3 protein: CASSEYGDRDYGYTF; CDR3 DNA: TGTGCCAGCAGTGAATATGGGGACAGGGACTATGGCTACACCTTC
V gene: TRBV5-1; J gene: TRBJ1-5; clone size: many; D gene: -; CDR3 protein: CASSLVGAGGQPQHF; CDR3 DNA: TGCGCCAGCAGCTTGGTTGGAGCGGGGGGTCAGCCCCAGCATTTT
V gene: TRBV27; J gene: TRBJ1-2; clone size: once; D gene: -; CDR3 protein: CASSLGVGGRSGYTF; CDR3 DNA: TGTGCCAGCAGTTTGGGAGTCGGGGGGCGGAGTGGCTACACCTTC
V gene: TRBV19; J gene: TRBJ2-5; clone size: many; D gene: TRBD2; CDR3 protein: CASSMGFAGGLAKTQYF; CDR3 DNA: TGTGCCAGTAGTATGGGATTTGCGGGGGGACTCGCGAAGACCCAGTACTTC
V gene: TRBV24-1; J gene: TRBJ2-7; clone size: -; D gene: -; CDR3 protein: CATSDRDEQYF; CDR3 DNA: TGTGCCACCAGTGATAGGGACGAGCAGTACTTC
V gene: TRBV20-1; J gene: TRBJ2-5; clone size: many; D gene: TRBD1; CDR3 protein: CSARPQGTQETQYF; CDR3 DNA: TGCAGTGCGAGACCACAGGGGACCCAAGAGACCCAGTACTTC
V gene: TRBV3-1; J gene: TRBJ2-7; clone size: many; D gene: -; CDR3 protein: CASSRRSYEQYF; CDR3 DNA: TGTGCCAGCAGCCGCCGCTCCTACGAGCAGTACTTC
V gene: TRBV20-1; J gene: TRBJ2-2; clone size: -; D gene: TRBD2; CDR3 protein: CSARDSGRALTGELFF; CDR3 DNA: TGCAGTGCTAGGGATAGCGGGAGGGCCCTCACCGGGGAGCTGTTTTTT
V gene: TRBV29-1; J gene: TRBJ2-5; clone size: many; D gene: TRBD1; CDR3 protein: CSVAQPGQSQYQETQYF; CDR3 DNA: TGCAGCGTTGCCCAACCGGGACAGAGCCAGTACCAAGAGACCCAGTACTTC
V gene: TRBV5-1; J gene: TRBJ2-2; clone size: many; D gene: -; CDR3 protein: CASSWRRTSGELFF; CDR3 DNA: TGCGCCAGCAGCTGGCGGAGGACGTCCGGGGAGCTGTTTTTT
V gene: TRBV13; J gene: TRBJ1-6; clone size: many; D gene: -; CDR3 protein: CASSYNRVENHSPLHF; CDR3 DNA: TGTGCCAGCAGCTACAACAGGGTCGAGAATCATTCACCCCTCCACTTT
V gene: TRBV3-1; J gene: TRBJ1-6; clone size: -; D gene: -; CDR3 protein: CASKGVGLPLHF; CDR3 DNA: TGTGCCAGCAAAGGGGTAGGATTACCCCTCCACTTT